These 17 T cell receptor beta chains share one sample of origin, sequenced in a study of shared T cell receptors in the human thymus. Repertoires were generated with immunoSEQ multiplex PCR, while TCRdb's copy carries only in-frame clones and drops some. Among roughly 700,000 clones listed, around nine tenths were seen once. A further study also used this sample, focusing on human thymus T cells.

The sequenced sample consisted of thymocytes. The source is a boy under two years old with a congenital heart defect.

The CDR3 nucleotides are TGTGCCAGCAGCTTAGCCGGGTGGGCTGGGCTAGCGTTCCCCCACACAGATACGCAGTATTTT. Encoded protein: CASSLAGWAGLAFPHTDTQYF. This chain links TRBV7-2 with TRBJ2-3; possibly TRBD2 for D (6 bases). The CDR3 is made up of 21 amino acids. V shed 0 bases and J shed 2 bases, with 27 bases lying between them. The germline V gene encodes CDR1 SGHTA and CDR2 FQGNSA.

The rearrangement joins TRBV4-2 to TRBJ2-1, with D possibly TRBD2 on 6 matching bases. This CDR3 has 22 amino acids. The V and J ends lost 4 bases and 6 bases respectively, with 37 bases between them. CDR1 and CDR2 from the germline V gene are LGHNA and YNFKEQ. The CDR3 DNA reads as TGTGCCAGCAGCCCACTGACTTCGCCAGCGGGCTACTCGGGTCGGGTACCCAATGAGCAGTTCTTC. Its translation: CASSPLTSPAGYSGRVPNEQFF.

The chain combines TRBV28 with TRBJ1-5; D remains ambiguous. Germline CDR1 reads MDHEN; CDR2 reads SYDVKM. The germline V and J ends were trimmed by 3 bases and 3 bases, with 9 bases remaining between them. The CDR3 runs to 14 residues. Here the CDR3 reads CASSFRQFNQPQHF. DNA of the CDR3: TGTGCCAGCAGTTTCCGCCAGTTCAATCAGCCCCAGCATTTT.

This CDR3 reads CSVVGGPSYNEQFF. The CDR3 DNA is TGCAGCGTTGTAGGAGGGCCAAGTTACAATGAGCAGTTCTTC. The chain carries TRBV29-1 and TRBJ2-1; D perhaps matches TRBD2 (6 bases). The V gene lost 4 bases and the J gene lost 4 bases, with 14 bases spanning the gap. Germline CDR1 reads SQVTM; CDR2 reads ANQGSEA. The CDR3 extends over 14 amino acids.

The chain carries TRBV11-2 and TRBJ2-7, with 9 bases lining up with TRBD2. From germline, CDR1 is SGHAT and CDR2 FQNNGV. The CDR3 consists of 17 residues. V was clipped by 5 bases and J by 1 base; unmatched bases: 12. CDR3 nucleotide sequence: TGTGCCAGCAGCCCCGGACTAGCGAAGACTTTATCCTACGAGCAGTACTTC. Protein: CASSPGLAKTLSYEQYF.

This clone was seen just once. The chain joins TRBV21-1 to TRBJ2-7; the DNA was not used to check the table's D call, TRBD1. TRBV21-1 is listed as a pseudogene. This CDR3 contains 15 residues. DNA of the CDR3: TGTGCCAGCAGGCCGACGTGTAAGGACAGCGGCGAGCAGTACTTC. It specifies CASRPTCKDSGEQYF.

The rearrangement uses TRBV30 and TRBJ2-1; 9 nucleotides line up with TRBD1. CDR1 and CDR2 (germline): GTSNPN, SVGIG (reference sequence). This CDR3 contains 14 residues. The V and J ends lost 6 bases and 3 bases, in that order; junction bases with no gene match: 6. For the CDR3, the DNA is TGTGCCTGCTGGACAGGGGAGGACTACAATGAGCAGTTCTTC. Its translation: CACWTGEDYNEQFF.

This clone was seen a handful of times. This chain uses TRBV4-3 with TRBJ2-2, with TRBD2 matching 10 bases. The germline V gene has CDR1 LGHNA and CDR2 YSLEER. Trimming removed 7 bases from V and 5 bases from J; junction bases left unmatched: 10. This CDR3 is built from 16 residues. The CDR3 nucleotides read TGCGCCAGCAATAAGCGGGAGGGCCTAGAAACCGGGGAGCTGTTTTTT. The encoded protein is CASNKREGLETGELFF.

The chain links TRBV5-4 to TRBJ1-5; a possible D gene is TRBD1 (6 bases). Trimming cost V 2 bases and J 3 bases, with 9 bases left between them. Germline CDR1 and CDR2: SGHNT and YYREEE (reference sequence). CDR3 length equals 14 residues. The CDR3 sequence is CASSFGQHNQPQHF. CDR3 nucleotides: TGTGCCAGCAGCTTCGGACAGCACAATCAGCCCCAGCATTTT.

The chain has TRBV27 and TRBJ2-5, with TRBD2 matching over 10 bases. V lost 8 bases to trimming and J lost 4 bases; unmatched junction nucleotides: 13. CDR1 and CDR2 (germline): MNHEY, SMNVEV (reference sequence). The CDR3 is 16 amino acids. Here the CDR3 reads CASAPHRTSGIETQYF. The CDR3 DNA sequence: TGTGCCAGCGCCCCCCATAGAACTAGCGGGATAGAGACCCAGTACTTC.

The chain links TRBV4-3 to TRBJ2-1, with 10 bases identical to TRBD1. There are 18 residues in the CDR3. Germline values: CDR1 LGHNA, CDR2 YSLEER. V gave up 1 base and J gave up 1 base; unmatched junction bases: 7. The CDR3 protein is CASSQAPWDRGSYNEQFF. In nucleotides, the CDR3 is TGCGCCAGCAGCCAAGCCCCGTGGGACAGGGGATCCTACAATGAGCAGTTCTTC.

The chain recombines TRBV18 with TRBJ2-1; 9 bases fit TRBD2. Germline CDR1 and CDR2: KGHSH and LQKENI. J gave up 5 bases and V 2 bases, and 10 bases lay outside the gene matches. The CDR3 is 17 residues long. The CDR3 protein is CASSPRIVAGADNEQFF. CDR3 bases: TGTGCCAGCTCACCAAGGATCGTAGCGGGAGCTGACAATGAGCAGTTCTTC.

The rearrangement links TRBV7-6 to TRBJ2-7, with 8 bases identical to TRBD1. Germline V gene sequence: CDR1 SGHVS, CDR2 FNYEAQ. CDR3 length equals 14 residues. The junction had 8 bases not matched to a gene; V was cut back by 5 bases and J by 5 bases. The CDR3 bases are TGTGCCAGCAGCACTCGGACAGGGAAGGACGAGCAGTACTTC. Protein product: CASSTRTGKDEQYF.

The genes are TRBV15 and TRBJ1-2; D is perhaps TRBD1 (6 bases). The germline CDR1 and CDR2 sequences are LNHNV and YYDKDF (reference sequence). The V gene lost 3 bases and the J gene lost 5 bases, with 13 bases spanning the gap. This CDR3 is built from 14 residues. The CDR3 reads CATSSPQGIYGYTF. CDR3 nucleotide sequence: TGTGCCACCAGCAGCCCCCAGGGGATTTATGGCTACACCTTC.

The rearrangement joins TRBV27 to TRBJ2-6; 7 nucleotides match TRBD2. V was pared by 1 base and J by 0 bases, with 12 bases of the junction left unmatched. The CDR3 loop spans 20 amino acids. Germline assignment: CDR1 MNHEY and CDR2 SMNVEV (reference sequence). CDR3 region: CASSLWNREAFVSGANVLTF. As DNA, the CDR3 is TGTGCCAGCAGTTTATGGAACCGGGAGGCCTTCGTCTCTGGGGCCAACGTCCTGACTTTC.

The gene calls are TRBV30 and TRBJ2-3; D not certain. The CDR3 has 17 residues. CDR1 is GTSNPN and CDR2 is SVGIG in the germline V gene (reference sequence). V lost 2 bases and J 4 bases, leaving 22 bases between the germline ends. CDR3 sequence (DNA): TGTGCCTGGAGTCCACCCAAACCAGATCTCCCCCCAGATACGCAGTATTTT. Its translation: CAWSPPKPDLPPDTQYF.

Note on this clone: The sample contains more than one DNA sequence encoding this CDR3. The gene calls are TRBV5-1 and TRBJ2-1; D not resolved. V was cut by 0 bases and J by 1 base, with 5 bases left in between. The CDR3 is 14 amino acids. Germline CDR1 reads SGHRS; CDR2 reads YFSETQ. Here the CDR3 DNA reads TGCGCCAGCAGCTTGGTGTATTCCTACAATGAGCAGTTCTTC. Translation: CASSLVYSYNEQFF.